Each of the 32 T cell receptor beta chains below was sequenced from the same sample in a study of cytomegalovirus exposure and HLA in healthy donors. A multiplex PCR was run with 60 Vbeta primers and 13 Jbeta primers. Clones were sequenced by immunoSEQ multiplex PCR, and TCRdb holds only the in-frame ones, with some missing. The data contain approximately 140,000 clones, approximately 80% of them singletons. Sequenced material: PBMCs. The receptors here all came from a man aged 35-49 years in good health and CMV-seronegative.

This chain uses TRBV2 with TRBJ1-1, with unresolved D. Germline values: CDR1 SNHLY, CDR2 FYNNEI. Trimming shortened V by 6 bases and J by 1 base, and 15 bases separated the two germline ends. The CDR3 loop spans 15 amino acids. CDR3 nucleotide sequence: TGTGCCAGCAGCCGAACGCCCGACAAGAACACTGAAGCTTTCTTT. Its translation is CASSRTPDKNTEAFF.

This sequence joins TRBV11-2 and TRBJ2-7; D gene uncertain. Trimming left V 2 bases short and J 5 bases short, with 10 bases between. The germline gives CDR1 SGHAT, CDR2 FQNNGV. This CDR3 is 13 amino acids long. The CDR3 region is CASSLFARDEQYF. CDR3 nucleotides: TGTGCCAGCAGCTTATTTGCTAGAGACGAGCAGTACTTC.

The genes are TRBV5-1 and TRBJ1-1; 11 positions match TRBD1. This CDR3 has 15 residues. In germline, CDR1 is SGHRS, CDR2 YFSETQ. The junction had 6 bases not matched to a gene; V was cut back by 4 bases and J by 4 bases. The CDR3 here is CASSTGTGGGTEAFF. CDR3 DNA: TGCGCCAGCAGCACTGGGACAGGGGGGGGCACTGAAGCTTTCTTT.

CDR3 loop: CASSTTSGGSYEQYF. CDR3 in DNA: TGTGCCAGCAGCACGACTAGCGGGGGGTCCTACGAGCAGTACTTC. The gene calls are TRBV7-2 and TRBJ2-7, with TRBD2 matching over 13 bases. CDR1 and CDR2 (germline): SGHTA, FQGNSA. J lost 1 base, V lost 5 bases, and 2 bases had no gene match. The CDR3 runs 15 residues.

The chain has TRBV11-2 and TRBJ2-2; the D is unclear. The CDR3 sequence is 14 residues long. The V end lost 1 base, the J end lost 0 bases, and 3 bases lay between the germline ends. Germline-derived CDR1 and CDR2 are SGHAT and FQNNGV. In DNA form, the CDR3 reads TGTGCCAGCAGCTTAGTATCGAACACCGGGGAGCTGTTTTTT. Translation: CASSLVSNTGELFF.

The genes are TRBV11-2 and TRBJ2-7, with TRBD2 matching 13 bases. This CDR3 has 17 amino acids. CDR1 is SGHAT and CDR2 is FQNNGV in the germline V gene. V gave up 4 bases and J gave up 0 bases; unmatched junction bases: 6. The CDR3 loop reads CASSWGLAGLVSYEQYF. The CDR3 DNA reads TGTGCCAGCAGCTGGGGACTAGCGGGGTTAGTCTCCTACGAGCAGTACTTC.

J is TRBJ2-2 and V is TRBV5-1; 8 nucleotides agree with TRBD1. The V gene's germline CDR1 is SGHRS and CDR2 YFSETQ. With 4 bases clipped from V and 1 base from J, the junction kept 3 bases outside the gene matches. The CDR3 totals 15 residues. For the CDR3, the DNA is TGCGCCAGCAGCCGGGACAGGCGGAACACCGGGGAGCTGTTTTTT. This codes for CASSRDRRNTGELFF. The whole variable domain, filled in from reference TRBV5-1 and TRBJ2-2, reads KAGVTQTPRYLIKTRGQQVTLSCSPISGHRSVSWYQQTPGQGLQFLFEYFSETQRNKGNFPGRFSGRQFSNSRSEMNVSTLELGDSALYLCASSRDRRNTGELFFGEGSRLTVL.

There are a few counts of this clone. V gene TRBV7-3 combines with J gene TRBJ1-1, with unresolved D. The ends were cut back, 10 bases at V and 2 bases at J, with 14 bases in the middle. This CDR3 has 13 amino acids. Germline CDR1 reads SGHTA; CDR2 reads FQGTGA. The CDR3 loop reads CATKREANTEAFF. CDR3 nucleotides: TGTGCCACCAAGAGGGAAGCCAACACTGAAGCTTTCTTT. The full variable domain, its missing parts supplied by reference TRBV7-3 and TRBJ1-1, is GAGVSQTPSNKVTEKGKYVELRCDPISGHTALYWYRQSLGQGPEFLIYFQGTGAADDSGLPNDRFFAVRPEGSVSTLKIQRTERGDSAVYLCATKREANTEAFFGQGTRLTVV.

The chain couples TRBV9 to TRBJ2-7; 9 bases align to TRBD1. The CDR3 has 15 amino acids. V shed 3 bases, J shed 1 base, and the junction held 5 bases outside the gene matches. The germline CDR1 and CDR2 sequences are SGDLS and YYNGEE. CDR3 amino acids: CASSAGQGSSYEQYF. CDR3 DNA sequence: TGTGCCAGCAGCGCCGGACAGGGGTCTTCCTACGAGCAGTACTTC. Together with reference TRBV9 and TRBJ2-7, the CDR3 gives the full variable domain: DSGVTQTPKHLITATGQRVTLRCSPRSGDLSVYWYQQSLDQGLQFLIQYYNGEERAKGNILERFSAQQFPDLHSELNLSSLELGDSALYFCASSAGQGSSYEQYFGPGTRLTVT.

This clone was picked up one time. The DNA for the CDR3 is TGTGCCAGCAGTCCAGGGAACACCGGGGAGCTGTTTTTT. This codes for CASSPGNTGELFF. The rearrangement joins TRBV28 to TRBJ2-2; no firm D call. CDR3 length: 13 residues. The V gene lost 5 bases and the J gene lost 1 base, with 5 bases spanning the gap. From germline, CDR1 is MDHEN and CDR2 SYDVKM.

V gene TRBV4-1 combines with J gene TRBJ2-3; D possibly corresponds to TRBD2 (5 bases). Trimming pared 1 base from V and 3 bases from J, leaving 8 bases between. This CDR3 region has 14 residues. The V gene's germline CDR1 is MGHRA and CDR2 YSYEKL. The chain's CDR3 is CASSQVAITDTQYF. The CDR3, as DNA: TGCGCCAGCAGCCAAGTAGCGATAACAGATACGCAGTATTTT.

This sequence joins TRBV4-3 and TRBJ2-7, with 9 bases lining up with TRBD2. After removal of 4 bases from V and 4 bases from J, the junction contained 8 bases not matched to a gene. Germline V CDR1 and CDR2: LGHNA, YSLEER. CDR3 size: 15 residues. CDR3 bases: TGCGCCAGCAGCCGAATAGCGGGGGATCGTTACGAGCAGTACTTC. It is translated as CASSRIAGDRYEQYF.

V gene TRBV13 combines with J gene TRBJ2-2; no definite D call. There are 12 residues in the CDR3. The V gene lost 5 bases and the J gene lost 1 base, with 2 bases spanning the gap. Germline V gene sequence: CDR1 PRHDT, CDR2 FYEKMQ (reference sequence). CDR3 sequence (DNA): TGTGCCAGCAGCCGGAACACCGGGGAGCTGTTTTTT. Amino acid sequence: CASSRNTGELFF.

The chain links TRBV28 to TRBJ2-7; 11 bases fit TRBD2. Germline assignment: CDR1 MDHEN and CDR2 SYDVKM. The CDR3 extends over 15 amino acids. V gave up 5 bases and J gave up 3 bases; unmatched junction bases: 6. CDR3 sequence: CASSQLAGAYYEQYF. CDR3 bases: TGTGCCAGCAGTCAACTAGCGGGGGCTTACTACGAGCAGTACTTC.

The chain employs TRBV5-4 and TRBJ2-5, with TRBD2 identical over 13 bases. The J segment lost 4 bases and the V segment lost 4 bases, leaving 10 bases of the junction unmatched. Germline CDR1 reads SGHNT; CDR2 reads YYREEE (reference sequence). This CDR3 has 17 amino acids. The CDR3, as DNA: TGTGCCAGCAGCCCAAGGACTAGCGGGAGCTGGGGAGAGACCCAGTACTTC. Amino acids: CASSPRTSGSWGETQYF.

CDR3 sequence reads: CASSSEHGVDHYGYTF. The CDR3 nucleotides are TGTGCCAGCAGTTCGGAACACGGGGTCGACCACTATGGCTACACCTTC. The V and J genes are TRBV28 and TRBJ1-2, with D unclear. This CDR3 region has 16 residues. Germline V gives CDR1 MDHEN, CDR2 SYDVKM. V lost 4 bases, J lost 3 bases, and 18 bases lay in between.

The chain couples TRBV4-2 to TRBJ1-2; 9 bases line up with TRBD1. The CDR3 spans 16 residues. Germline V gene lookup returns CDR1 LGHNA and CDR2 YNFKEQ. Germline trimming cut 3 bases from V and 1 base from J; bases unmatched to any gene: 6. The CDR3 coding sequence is TGTGCCAGCAGCCACACAGGACAGGGGCTTAACTATGGCTACACCTTC. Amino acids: CASSHTGQGLNYGYTF.

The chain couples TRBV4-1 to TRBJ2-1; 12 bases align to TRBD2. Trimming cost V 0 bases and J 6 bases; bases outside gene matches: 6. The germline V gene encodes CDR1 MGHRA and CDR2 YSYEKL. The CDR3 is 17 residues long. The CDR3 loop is CASSQDRPSGRVNEQFF. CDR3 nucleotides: TGCGCCAGCAGCCAAGATCGTCCTAGCGGGAGGGTCAATGAGCAGTTCTTC.

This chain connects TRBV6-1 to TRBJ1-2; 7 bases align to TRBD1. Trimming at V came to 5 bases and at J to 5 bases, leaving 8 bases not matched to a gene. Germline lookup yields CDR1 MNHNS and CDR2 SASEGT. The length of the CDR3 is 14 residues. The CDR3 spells CASSPTRGPYGYTF. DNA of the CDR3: TGTGCCAGCAGTCCTACGAGGGGGCCTTATGGCTACACCTTC.

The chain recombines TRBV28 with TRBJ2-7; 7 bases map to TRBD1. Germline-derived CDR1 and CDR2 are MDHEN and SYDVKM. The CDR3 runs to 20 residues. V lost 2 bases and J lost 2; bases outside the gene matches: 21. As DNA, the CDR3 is TGTGCCAGCAGTTTAAGGAGCTCCAACGGGCCCGGGACAGCCCCCTACGAGCAGTACTTC. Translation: CASSLRSSNGPGTAPYEQYF. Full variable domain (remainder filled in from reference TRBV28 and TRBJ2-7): DVKVTQSSRYLVKRTGEKVFLECVQDMDHENMFWYRQDPGLGLRLIYFSYDVKMKEKGDIPEGYSVSREKKERFSLILESASTNQTSMYLCASSLRSSNGPGTAPYEQYFGPGTRLTVT.

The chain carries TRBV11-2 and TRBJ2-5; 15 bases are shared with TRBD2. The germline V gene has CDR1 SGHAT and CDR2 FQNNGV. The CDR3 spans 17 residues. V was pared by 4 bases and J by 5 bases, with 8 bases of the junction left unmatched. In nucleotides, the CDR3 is TGTGCCAGCAGCTCTGGACTAGCGGGGGGGCTGGCGGAGACCCAGTACTTC. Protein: CASSSGLAGGLAETQYF.

The CDR3: CASSPPGGANYGYTF. The CDR3 coding sequence is TGTGCCAGCTCACCACCGGGGGGAGCTAACTATGGCTACACCTTC. The genes are TRBV18 and TRBJ1-2; D is perhaps TRBD1 (5 bases). Germline V gene lookup returns CDR1 KGHSH and CDR2 LQKENI. Trimming stripped 0 bases from V and 0 bases from J, with 8 bases between. The CDR3 has 15 residues.

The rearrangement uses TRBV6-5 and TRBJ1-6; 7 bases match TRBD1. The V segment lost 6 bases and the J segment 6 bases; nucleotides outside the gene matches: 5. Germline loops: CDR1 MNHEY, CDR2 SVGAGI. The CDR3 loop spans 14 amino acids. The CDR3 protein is CASRGDSTNSPLHF. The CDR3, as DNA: TGTGCCAGCAGAGGGGACAGTACTAATTCACCCCTCCACTTT.

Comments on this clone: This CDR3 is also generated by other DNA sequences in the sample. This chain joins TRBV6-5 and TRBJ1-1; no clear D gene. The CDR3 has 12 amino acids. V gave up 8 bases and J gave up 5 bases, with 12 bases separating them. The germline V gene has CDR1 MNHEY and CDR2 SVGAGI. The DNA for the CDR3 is TGTGCCAGCGGCCGGGGAGGAACTGAAGCTTTCTTT. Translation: CASGRGGTEAFF.

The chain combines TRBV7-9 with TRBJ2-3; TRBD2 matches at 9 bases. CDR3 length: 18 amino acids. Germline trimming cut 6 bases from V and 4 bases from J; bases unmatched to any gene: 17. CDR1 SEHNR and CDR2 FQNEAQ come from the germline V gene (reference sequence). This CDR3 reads CASSSGRISGGRADTQYF. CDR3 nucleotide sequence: TGTGCCAGCAGTTCTGGCCGGATTAGCGGGGGCAGGGCAGATACGCAGTATTTT.

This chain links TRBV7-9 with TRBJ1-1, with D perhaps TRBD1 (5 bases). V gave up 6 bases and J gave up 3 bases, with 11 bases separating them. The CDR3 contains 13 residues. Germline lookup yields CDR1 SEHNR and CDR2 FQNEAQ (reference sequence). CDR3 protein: CASRDTVYTEAFF. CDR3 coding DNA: TGTGCCAGCAGGGACACAGTCTACACTGAAGCTTTCTTT.

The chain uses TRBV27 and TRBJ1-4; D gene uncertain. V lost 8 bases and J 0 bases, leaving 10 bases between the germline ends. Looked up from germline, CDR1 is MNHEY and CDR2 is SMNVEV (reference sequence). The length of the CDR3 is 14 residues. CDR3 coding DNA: TGTGCCAGCTCCCCGCGCGCAACTAATGAAAAACTGTTTTTT. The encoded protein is CASSPRATNEKLFF.

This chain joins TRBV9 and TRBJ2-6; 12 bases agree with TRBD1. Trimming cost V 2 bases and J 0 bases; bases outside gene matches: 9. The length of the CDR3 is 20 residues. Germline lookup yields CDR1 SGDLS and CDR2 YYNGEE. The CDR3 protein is CASSVGTGGISYSGANVLTF. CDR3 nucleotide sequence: TGTGCCAGCAGCGTCGGGACAGGGGGCATCTCCTACTCTGGGGCCAACGTCCTGACTTTC. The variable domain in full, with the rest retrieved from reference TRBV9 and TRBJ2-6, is DSGVTQTPKHLITATGQRVTLRCSPRSGDLSVYWYQQSLDQGLQFLIQYYNGEERAKGNILERFSAQQFPDLHSELNLSSLELGDSALYFCASSVGTGGISYSGANVLTFGAGSRLTVL.

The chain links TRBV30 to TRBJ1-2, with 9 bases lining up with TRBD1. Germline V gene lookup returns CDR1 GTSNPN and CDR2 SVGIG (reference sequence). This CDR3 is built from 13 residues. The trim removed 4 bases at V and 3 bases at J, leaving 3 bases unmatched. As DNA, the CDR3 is TGTGCCTGGAAAGGGGACAGGGACTATGGCTACACCTTC. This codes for CAWKGDRDYGYTF.

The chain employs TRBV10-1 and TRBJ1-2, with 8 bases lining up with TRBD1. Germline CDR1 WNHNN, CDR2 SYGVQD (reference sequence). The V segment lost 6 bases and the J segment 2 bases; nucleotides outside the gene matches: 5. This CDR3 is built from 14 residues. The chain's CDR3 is CASSRGTGNYGYTF. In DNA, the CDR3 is TGCGCCAGCAGCCGAGGGACAGGCAACTATGGCTACACCTTC.

The CDR3 sequence: CASSEVQGSSYNSPLHF. The CDR3 DNA reads TGTGCCAGCAGTGAAGTGCAGGGGAGCTCCTATAATTCACCCCTCCACTTT. The V and J genes are TRBV2 and TRBJ1-6, with a possible D match to TRBD1 (6 bases). The CDR3 is 17 amino acids. Germline V lookup: CDR1 SNHLY, CDR2 FYNNEI. V was trimmed by 1 base and J by 0 bases, leaving 10 bases between them.

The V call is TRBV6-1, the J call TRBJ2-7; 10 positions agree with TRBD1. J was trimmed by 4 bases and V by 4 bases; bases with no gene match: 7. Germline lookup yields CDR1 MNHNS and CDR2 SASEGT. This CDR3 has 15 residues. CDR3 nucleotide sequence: TGTGCCAGCAGTGCCCCGGGACAGGGGAAATACGAGCAGTACTTC. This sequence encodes CASSAPGQGKYEQYF.